Listed here is a single TCR beta chain. Antigen specificity is unknown. The sample originates from a study of T cells after yellow fever vaccination. Study-level information: Fractions containing few cells were prepared with SMART-Seq v4 Ultra Low Input.

Study-wide findings and caveats: Subsequent booster samples again held most clones from primary vaccination (96% CD4, approximately 86% CD8). Peaking faster, on day 5 versus 15, the secondary response was nonetheless weaker.

TCRdb analysed the 5' RACE reads with MiXCR anew, one entry per CDR3 protein. The sample gives around 340,000 distinct CDR3 sequences, roughly an eighth of which show up once; approximately 3.3% is in the top ten. The clonotype was recovered from a man between 18 and 35 years old who received the YFV17D yellow fever vaccine. The sequencing used CD4+ T cells sorted from PBMCs, collected 15 days after the yellow fever booster vaccination.

The DNA of the CDR3 is TGTGCCAGCCGTCTAGCGGGGCACTACGAGCAGTACGTC. It codes for CASRLAGHYEQYV. This chain joins TRBV6-2 or TRBV6-3 and TRBJ2-7; 9 nucleotides agree with TRBD2. Trimming cost V 8 bases and J 3 bases; bases outside gene matches: 5. Per the germline V gene, CDR1 is MNHEY and CDR2 is SVGEGT. CDR3 length: 13 residues.